This T cell receptor beta chain was captured by sequencing in a study of T cell repertoires in cytomegalovirus infection. There are 17 residues in the CDR3. In TCRdb, the reads were re-called with MiXCR into one record per CDR3 protein. The sample holds approximately 500,000 distinct CDR3 sequences, 30% to 40% seen once. With respect to this clonotype: Its target is not known. At one of its ends the junction is not consistent with the germline gene, which may arise from a read error.

The clonotype comes from a human donor in good health (CMV status not recorded). Some clones in this sample may be carry-over from other donors' samples. The material was cultured PBMCs, obtained from culture after CMV antigen stimulation. This chain joins TRBV12-3 or TRBV12-4 and TRBJ2-3; 11 bases agree with TRBD2. CDR3 sequence reads: CASSSTGLAGSTDTQSF. The CDR3 DNA is TGTGCCAGCAGTTCGACCGGACTAGCGGGCAGCACAGATACGCAGTCTTTT.